The T cell receptor (beta chain) described here comes from a study of T cell responses to AZD1222 COVID-19 vaccine. Study-wide findings and caveats: There were mostly white British donors and more females than males, and clonal diversity was possibly underestimated. Repertoire sampling happened only post peak T cell response. As reported, nearly half of all spike-specific TCRs target variant regions that are unmutated.

Clones were read by immunoSEQ multiplex PCR, and TCRdb kept only the in-frame ones, dropping some. The sample lists 150,000 or so clones, roughly nine tenths occurring once. The CDR3 runs 13 residues. Germline V gives CDR1 SQVTM, CDR2 ANQGSEA. Trimming removed 4 bases at V and 5 bases at J, with 9 bases between. This clone was counted once. Its antigen is unknown. The rearrangement links TRBV29-1 to TRBJ2-6, with D maybe TRBD2 (5 bases). Sequencing used peripheral blood, obtained on day 0 of AZD1222 vaccination. This receptor was taken from an adult in good health. The CDR3 nucleotides are TGCAGCGTTGCTGGAGGACGGGCCAACGTCCTGACTTTC. As protein: CSVAGGRANVLTF. Looking up the rest from reference TRBV29-1 and TRBJ2-6 gives the full variable domain: SAVISQKPSRDICQRGTSLTIQCQVDSQVTMMFWYRQQPGQSLTLIATANQGSEATYESGFVIDKFPISRPNLTFSTLTVSNMSPEDSSIYLCSVAGGRANVLTFGAGSRLTVL.